Presented here are 30 T cell receptor beta chains from one specimen sequenced in a study of T cell responses to AZD1222 COVID-19 vaccine. The assay was immunoSEQ multiplex PCR, and TCRdb's table has in-frame clones only and misses some. The table records about 130,000 clones, around 94% of them present only once. Specimen: peripheral blood, collected on day 0 of AZD1222 vaccination. The receptors were gathered from an adult in good health.

The chain employs TRBV27 and TRBJ2-3; D ambiguous. The germline V gene has CDR1 MNHEY and CDR2 SMNVEV (reference sequence). Deletions cut 3 bases from V and 2 bases from J, with 9 bases between. The CDR3 covers 14 residues. The DNA for the CDR3 is TGTGCCAGCAGTTTTTGGAAATCCACAGATACGCAGTATTTT. It encodes CASSFWKSTDTQYF.

The chain is built from TRBV7-2 and TRBJ1-1; D gene unclear. This CDR3 is 15 amino acids long. From germline, CDR1 is SGHTA and CDR2 FQGNSA. V lost 5 bases, J lost 5 bases, and 18 bases lay in between. The CDR3: CASSATAGEGTEAFF. CDR3 coding DNA: TGTGCCAGCAGCGCCACCGCGGGTGAGGGAACTGAAGCTTTCTTT.

The chain couples TRBV9 to TRBJ2-7; possibly TRBD1 or TRBD2 for D (5 bases each). This CDR3 contains 13 residues. Germline lookup yields CDR1 SGDLS and CDR2 YYNGEE. V lost 3 bases and J 2 bases, leaving 9 bases between the germline ends. The CDR3 DNA reads as TGTGCCAGCAGCGGGGGACGTACCTACGAGCAGTACTTC. It specifies CASSGGRTYEQYF.

This clone appeared a single time. This same CDR3 is encoded by further DNA sequences in the sample. The J gene is TRBJ2-1, the V gene TRBV19; no firm D call. Trimming removed 4 bases at V and 5 bases at J, with 15 bases between. In germline, CDR1 is LNHDA, CDR2 SQIVND (reference sequence). The length of the CDR3 is 15 residues. The CDR3 sequence: CASSNPPTLHNEQFF. DNA for the CDR3: TGTGCCAGTAGTAACCCCCCGACCCTCCACAATGAGCAGTTCTTC.

V gene TRBV30 combines with J gene TRBJ1-1; 8 nucleotides line up with TRBD1. Trimming took 3 bases from V and 1 from J; bases not matched to a gene: 16. From germline, CDR1 is GTSNPN and CDR2 SVGIG (reference sequence). CDR3 length equals 18 residues. The CDR3 nucleotides are TGTGCCTGGAGACACTCTCTTGGGACAGGCCAGAGGAACACTGAAGCTTTCTTT. Encoded protein: CAWRHSLGTGQRNTEAFF.

The V and J genes are TRBV28 and TRBJ2-2; D unclear. The V end was cut by 9 bases, the J end by 5 bases, with 16 bases between. Germline lookup yields CDR1 MDHEN and CDR2 SYDVKM. The CDR3 is made up of 14 amino acids. This chain's CDR3 is CASLRLWPTGELFF. In DNA form, the CDR3 reads TGTGCCAGTTTGCGGCTCTGGCCTACCGGGGAGCTGTTTTTT.

The chain joins TRBV28 to TRBJ1-2; 7 nucleotides match TRBD1. The CDR3 length is 14 residues. After removal of 2 bases from V and 3 bases from J, the junction contained 3 bases not matched to a gene. Germline loops: CDR1 MDHEN, CDR2 SYDVKM. CDR3 region: CASSLDRADYGYTF. CDR3 DNA: TGTGCCAGCAGTTTAGACAGGGCCGACTATGGCTACACCTTC.

J is TRBJ2-7 and V is TRBV27; D possibly corresponds to TRBD1 (5 bases). V was shortened by 6 bases and J by 5 bases, with 14 bases between the two germline ends. CDR3 size: 13 residues. The germline gives CDR1 MNHEY, CDR2 SMNVEV (reference sequence). The CDR3 DNA is TGTGCCAGCAGCTGGACATTCGGTAACGAGCAGTACTTC. This codes for CASSWTFGNEQYF.

The V and J genes are TRBV4-2 and TRBJ1-1; tentative D call: TRBD1 (5 bases). The germline V gene encodes CDR1 LGHNA and CDR2 YNFKEQ. This CDR3 has 15 residues. V was shortened by 1 base and J by 5 bases, with 14 bases between the two germline ends. The CDR3 sequence is CASSQVPQGGTEAFF. The CDR3 nucleotides are TGTGCCAGCAGCCAAGTACCCCAGGGTGGAACTGAAGCTTTCTTT.

This rearrangement joins TRBV7-2 to TRBJ2-1; 8 nucleotides agree with TRBD1. The J segment lost 5 bases and the V segment lost 3 bases, leaving 6 bases of the junction unmatched. Germline CDR1 SGHTA, CDR2 FQGNSA. The CDR3 extends over 15 amino acids. DNA for the CDR3: TGTGCCAGCAGCTTGACAGGGGAAGTTCACAATGAGCAGTTCTTC. Its translation is CASSLTGEVHNEQFF.

This rearrangement joins TRBV4-1 to TRBJ1-4, with 9 nucleotides matching TRBD1. The CDR3 extends over 16 amino acids. V was clipped by 1 base and J by 6 bases; unmatched bases: 6. Germline V gene sequence: CDR1 MGHRA, CDR2 YSYEKL. CDR3 in amino acids: CASSQVGGQGDEKLFF. The CDR3 nucleotides are TGCGCCAGCAGCCAAGTGGGGGGACAGGGAGATGAAAAACTGTTTTTT.

J is TRBJ1-1 and V is TRBV30; possibly TRBD1 for D (6 bases). Germline loops: CDR1 GTSNPN, CDR2 SVGIG (reference sequence). The CDR3 loop spans 11 amino acids. V lost 5 bases to trimming and J lost 6 bases, with 10 bases between them. The CDR3 region is CAWSQGPEAFF. The CDR3 nucleotides read TGTGCCTGGTCACAGGGTCCTGAAGCTTTCTTT.

The chain uses TRBV3-1 (or the pseudogene TRBV3-2) and TRBJ1-1, with 7 bases that match TRBD1. This CDR3 comprises 15 residues. V trimming: 0 bases; J trimming: 1 base; junction bases outside the gene matches: 2. Germline V gene lookup returns CDR1 LGHDT and CDR2 YNNKEL (reference sequence). CDR3 residues: CASSQENRGNTEAFF. As DNA, the CDR3 is TGTGCCAGCAGCCAAGAGAACAGGGGGAACACTGAAGCTTTCTTT.

This sequence joins TRBV23-1 and TRBJ2-1, with TRBD1 as a possible D gene (6 bases). TRBV23-1 is recorded as an ORF, its role being uncertain. V dropped 3 bases and J dropped 1 base, with 16 bases sitting between them. This CDR3 has 17 amino acids. CDR3 region: CASSQSGTLPSYNEQFF. CDR3 nucleotide sequence: TGCGCCAGCAGTCAGTCCGGGACACTGCCATCCTACAATGAGCAGTTCTTC.

The chain joins TRBV28 to TRBJ2-1, with TRBD1 matching 10 bases. CDR1 and CDR2 (germline): MDHEN, SYDVKM. CDR3 length equals 14 residues. J lost 6 bases, V lost 3 bases, and 2 bases had no gene match. The CDR3 loop reads CASSLDRGVNEQFF. CDR3 coding DNA: TGTGCCAGCAGTTTGGACAGGGGGGTCAATGAGCAGTTCTTC.

J is TRBJ1-2 and V is TRBV2; TRBD1 matches at 9 bases. Per the germline V gene, CDR1 is SNHLY and CDR2 is FYNNEI. The trim removed 6 bases at V and 7 bases at J, leaving 6 bases unmatched. The CDR3 runs 13 residues. CDR3 in amino acids: CASSSGTGFGYTF. The CDR3 DNA follows: TGTGCCAGCAGCTCCGGGACAGGGTTTGGCTACACCTTC.

The V and J genes are TRBV9 and TRBJ2-2; 8 bases fit TRBD2. V lost 7 bases, J lost 4 bases, and 6 bases stayed unmatched. Germline CDR1 reads SGDLS; CDR2 reads YYNGEE. The CDR3 sequence is 14 residues long. DNA of the CDR3: TGTGCCAGCGATAGCGGGACTTCCACCGGGGAGCTGTTTTTT. It translates to CASDSGTSTGELFF.

The J gene is TRBJ2-1, the V gene TRBV4-1, with 7 bases lining up with TRBD2. CDR3 length equals 15 residues. CDR1 is MGHRA, CDR2 YSYEKL, per germline. V was clipped by 5 bases and J by 9 bases; unmatched bases: 13. As DNA, the CDR3 is TGCGCCAGCAGCGTTAGAGCGGGAACCTTCACTGAGCAGTTCTTC. Its protein product is CASSVRAGTFTEQFF.

The rearrangement uses TRBV19 and TRBJ1-5; tentatively, D is TRBD1 (5 bases). From germline, CDR1 is LNHDA and CDR2 SQIVND (reference sequence). This CDR3 is built from 16 residues. Trimming took 4 bases from V and 6 from J, leaving 19 bases between them. The CDR3: CASSRPGAGRSQPQHF. CDR3 in DNA: TGTGCCAGTAGTAGGCCTGGGGCCGGGCGATCTCAGCCCCAGCATTTT.

In its sample, this clone was seen a few times. Germline and junction disagree at one end, which may indicate a read error. The chain recombines TRBV6-1 with TRBJ1-4; D is ambiguous. The length of the CDR3 is 15 residues. From germline, CDR1 is MNHNS and CDR2 SASEGT. The CDR3 region is CASREGLEGGEKLFF. The CDR3 DNA reads TGTGCCAGCAGGGAAGGACTAGAAGGAGGTGAAAAACTGTTTTTT.

This rearrangement joins TRBV19 to TRBJ1-1; D might be TRBD1 (5 bases). Trimming removed 3 bases from V and 0 bases from J, with 11 bases in between. Germline V gene data show CDR1 as LNHDA and CDR2 as SQIVND (reference sequence). The length of the CDR3 is 15 residues. The CDR3 DNA is TGTGCCAGTAGTATTACTGGGGGGGTGAACACTGAAGCTTTCTTT. This sequence encodes CASSITGGVNTEAFF. Based on the CDR3 plus reference TRBV19 and TRBJ1-1, the full variable domain is DGGITQSPKYLFRKEGQNVTLSCEQNLNHDAMYWYRQDPGQGLRLIYYSQIVNDFQKGDIAEGYSVSREKKESFPLTVTSAQKNPTAFYLCASSITGGVNTEAFFGQGTRLTVV.

The gene calls are TRBV29-1 and TRBJ2-7, with D possibly being TRBD1 (6 bases). Trimming removed 1 base from V and 6 bases from J, with 16 bases in between. Germline CDR1 and CDR2: SQVTM and ANQGSEA. This CDR3 has 14 residues. The CDR3 coding sequence is TGCAGCGTTGAAGTGGGGGCGGAAGGACGCGAGCAGTACTTC. Residues: CSVEVGAEGREQYF.

This rearrangement joins TRBV20-1 to TRBJ1-1; D call uncertain. Per the germline V gene, CDR1 is DFQATT and CDR2 is SNEGSKA (reference sequence). CDR3 length: 9 amino acids. Written as DNA, the CDR3 is TGCAGAGCCAACACTGAAGCTTTCTTT. This sequence encodes CRANTEAFF.

The V call is TRBV6-5, the J call TRBJ2-7, with 7 bases aligning to TRBD1. Per germline, CDR1 MNHEY and CDR2 SVGAGI. Trimming at V came to 4 bases and at J to 2 bases, leaving 2 bases not matched to a gene. The CDR3 covers 13 residues. The CDR3 coding sequence is TGTGCCAGCAGTTGGGGGACAGCCTACGAGCAGTACTTC. It specifies CASSWGTAYEQYF.

The rearrangement uses TRBV7-2 and TRBJ1-4; D unresolved. The CDR3 extends over 14 amino acids. The ends were cut back, 5 bases at V and 0 bases at J, with 7 bases in the middle. CDR1 and CDR2 (germline): SGHTA, FQGNSA. Here the CDR3 DNA reads TGTGCCAGCAGCCCTCAGCCAACTAATGAAAAACTGTTTTTT. It translates to CASSPQPTNEKLFF. The whole variable domain, filled in from reference TRBV7-2 and TRBJ1-4, reads GAGVSQSPSNKVTEKGKDVELRCDPISGHTALYWYRQSLGQGLEFLIYFQGNSAPDKSGLPSDRFSAERTGGSVSTLTIQRTQQEDSAVYLCASSPQPTNEKLFFGSGTQLSVL.

The genes are TRBV11-2 and TRBJ1-2; 8 nucleotides match TRBD1. Per germline, CDR1 SGHAT and CDR2 FQNNGV. V lost 6 bases, J lost 4 bases, and 13 bases stayed unmatched. There are 16 residues in the CDR3. CDR3 DNA: TGTGCCAGCAGTAACCGGATTGTTACAGGGGGCTATGGCTACACCTTC. Residues: CASSNRIVTGGYGYTF.

The chain links TRBV29-1 to TRBJ1-2; D not certain. Looked up from germline, CDR1 is SQVTM and CDR2 is ANQGSEA. Trimming took off 0 bases at V and 8 bases at J, with 16 bases between the two ends. The CDR3 covers 14 residues. CDR3 loop: CSVEDLVRAGGYTF. The CDR3 bases are TGCAGCGTTGAAGATCTGGTCCGAGCGGGGGGCTACACCTTC. Combining the CDR3 with reference TRBV29-1 and TRBJ1-2 gives the whole variable domain SAVISQKPSRDICQRGTSLTIQCQVDSQVTMMFWYRQQPGQSLTLIATANQGSEATYESGFVIDKFPISRPNLTFSTLTVSNMSPEDSSIYLCSVEDLVRAGGYTFGSGTRLTVV.

This clone has more than one count but fewer than ten. J is TRBJ1-5 and V is TRBV11-2, with a tentative D call TRBD1 (5 bases). From germline, CDR1 is SGHAT and CDR2 FQNNGV. The CDR3 covers 13 residues. Trimming removed 1 base at V and 6 bases at J, with 7 bases between. CDR3 DNA: TGTGCCAGCAGCTTAGGTGGGGGTCAGCCCCAGCATTTT. Protein product: CASSLGGGQPQHF.

The rearrangement uses TRBV2 and TRBJ1-1, with 7 bases lining up with TRBD1. The CDR3 runs 15 residues. Germline loops: CDR1 SNHLY, CDR2 FYNNEI. J gave up 4 bases and V 3 bases, and 8 bases lay outside the gene matches. CDR3 in amino acids: CASSDVGPGGTEAFF. The CDR3 nucleotides are TGTGCCAGCAGTGATGTAGGTCCAGGGGGCACTGAAGCTTTCTTT. Together with reference TRBV2 and TRBJ1-1, the CDR3 gives the full variable domain: EPEVTQTPSHQVTQMGQEVILRCVPISNHLYFYWYRQILGQKVEFLVSFYNNEISEKSEIFDDQFSVERPDGSNFTLKIRSTKLEDSAMYFCASSDVGPGGTEAFFGQGTRLTVV.

The chain uses TRBV20-1 and TRBJ1-1; possible D gene TRBD1, 6 bases. Germline assignment: CDR1 DFQATT and CDR2 SNEGSKA (reference sequence). The CDR3 contains 10 residues. The V end was cut by 5 bases, the J end by 8 bases, with 9 bases between. CDR3 residues: CSARDREAFF. As DNA, the CDR3 is TGCAGTGCTCGCGACAGGGAAGCTTTCTTT.